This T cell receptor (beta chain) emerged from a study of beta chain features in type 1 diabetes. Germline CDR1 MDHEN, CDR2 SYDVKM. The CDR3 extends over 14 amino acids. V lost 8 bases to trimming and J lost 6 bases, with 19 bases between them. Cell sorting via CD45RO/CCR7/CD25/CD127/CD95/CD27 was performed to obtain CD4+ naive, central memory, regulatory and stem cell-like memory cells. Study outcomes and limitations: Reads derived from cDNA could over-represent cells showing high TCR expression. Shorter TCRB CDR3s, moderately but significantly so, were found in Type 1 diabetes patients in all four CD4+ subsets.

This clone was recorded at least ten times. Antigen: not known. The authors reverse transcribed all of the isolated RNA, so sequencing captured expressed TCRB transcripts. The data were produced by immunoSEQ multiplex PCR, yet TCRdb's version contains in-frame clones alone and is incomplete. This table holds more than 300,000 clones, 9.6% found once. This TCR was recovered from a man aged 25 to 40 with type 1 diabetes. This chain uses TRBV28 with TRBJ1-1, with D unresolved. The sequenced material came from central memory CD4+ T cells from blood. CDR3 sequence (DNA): TGTGCCAGCTGGAATTCGGGCATAAGGGCTGAAGCTTTCTTT. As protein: CASWNSGIRAEAFF. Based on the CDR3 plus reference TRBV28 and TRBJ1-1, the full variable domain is DVKVTQSSRYLVKRTGEKVFLECVQDMDHENMFWYRQDPGLGLRLIYFSYDVKMKEKGDIPEGYSVSREKKERFSLILESASTNQTSMYLCASWNSGIRAEAFFGQGTRLTVV.